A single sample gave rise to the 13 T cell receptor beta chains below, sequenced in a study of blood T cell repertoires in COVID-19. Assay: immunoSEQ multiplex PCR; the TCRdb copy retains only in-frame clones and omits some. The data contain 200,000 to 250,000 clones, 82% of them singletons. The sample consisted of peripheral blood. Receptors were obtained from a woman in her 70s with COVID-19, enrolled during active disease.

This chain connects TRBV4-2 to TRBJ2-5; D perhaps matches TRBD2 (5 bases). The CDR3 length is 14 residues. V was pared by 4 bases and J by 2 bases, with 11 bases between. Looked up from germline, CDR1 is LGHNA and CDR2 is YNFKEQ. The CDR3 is CASSRGRLQETQYF. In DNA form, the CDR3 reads TGTGCCAGCAGCCGCGGACGACTACAAGAGACCCAGTACTTC.

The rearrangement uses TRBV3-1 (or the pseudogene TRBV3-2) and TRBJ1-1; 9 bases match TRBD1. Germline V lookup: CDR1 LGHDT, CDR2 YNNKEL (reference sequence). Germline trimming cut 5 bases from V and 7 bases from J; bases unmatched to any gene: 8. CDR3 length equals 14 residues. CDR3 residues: CASSSYRGQGEAFF. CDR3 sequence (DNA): TGTGCCAGCAGCTCGTACAGGGGGCAGGGTGAAGCTTTCTTT.

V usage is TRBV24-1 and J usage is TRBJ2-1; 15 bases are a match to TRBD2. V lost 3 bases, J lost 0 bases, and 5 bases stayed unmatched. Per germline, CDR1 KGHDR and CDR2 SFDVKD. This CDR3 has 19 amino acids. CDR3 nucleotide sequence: TGTGCCACCAGTGATCCTGGGACTAGCGGGAGGAACTCCTACAATGAGCAGTTCTTC. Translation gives CATSDPGTSGRNSYNEQFF.

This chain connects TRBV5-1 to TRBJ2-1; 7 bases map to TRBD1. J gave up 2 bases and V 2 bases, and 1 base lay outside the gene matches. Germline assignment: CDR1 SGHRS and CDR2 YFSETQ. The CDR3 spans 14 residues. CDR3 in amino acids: CASSFGQAYNEQFF. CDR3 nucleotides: TGCGCCAGCAGCTTTGGACAGGCCTACAATGAGCAGTTCTTC.

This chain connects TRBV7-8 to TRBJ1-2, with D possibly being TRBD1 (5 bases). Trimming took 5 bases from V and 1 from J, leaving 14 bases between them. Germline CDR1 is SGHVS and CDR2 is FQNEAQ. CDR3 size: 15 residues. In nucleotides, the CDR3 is TGTGCCAGCAGCCCTCGGCAGGGCAATAACTATGGCTACACCTTC. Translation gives CASSPRQGNNYGYTF.

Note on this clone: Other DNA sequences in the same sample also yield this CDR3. The CDR3 loop is CASSLGTANQPQHF. The CDR3 nucleotides read TGTGCCAGCAGCTTGGGGACAGCCAATCAGCCCCAGCATTTT. J is TRBJ1-5 and V is TRBV5-6, with D perhaps TRBD1 (6 bases). This CDR3 has 14 amino acids. The ends were cut back, 0 bases at V and 3 bases at J, with 7 bases in the middle. The germline V gene has CDR1 SGHDT and CDR2 YYEEEE.

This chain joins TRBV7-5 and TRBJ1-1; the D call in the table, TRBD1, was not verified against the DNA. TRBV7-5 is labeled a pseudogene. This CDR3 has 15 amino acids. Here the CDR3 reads CARSAGTGRWGEAFF. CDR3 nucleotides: TGTGCCAGAAGCGCAGGGACAGGGCGCTGGGGTGAAGCTTTCTTT.

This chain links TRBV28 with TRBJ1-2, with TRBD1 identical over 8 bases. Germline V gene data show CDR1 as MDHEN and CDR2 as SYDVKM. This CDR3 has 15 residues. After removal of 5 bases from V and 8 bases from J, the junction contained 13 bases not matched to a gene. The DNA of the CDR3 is TGTGCCAGCAGTAGGTCAGGGGGCCCCACATGGGGCTACACCTTC. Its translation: CASSRSGGPTWGYTF.

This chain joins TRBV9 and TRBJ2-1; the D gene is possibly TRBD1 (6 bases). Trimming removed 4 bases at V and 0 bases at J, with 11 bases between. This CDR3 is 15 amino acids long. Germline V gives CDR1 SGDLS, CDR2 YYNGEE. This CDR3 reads CASSLQGLSYNEQFF. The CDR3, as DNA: TGTGCCAGCAGCTTACAGGGTCTCTCCTACAATGAGCAGTTCTTC.

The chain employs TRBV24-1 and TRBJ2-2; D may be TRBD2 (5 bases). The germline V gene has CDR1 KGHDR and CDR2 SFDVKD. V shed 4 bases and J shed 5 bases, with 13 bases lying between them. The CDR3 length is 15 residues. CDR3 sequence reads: CATSDPGLLTGELFF. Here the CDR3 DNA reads TGTGCCACCAGTGACCCCGGACTCCTGACCGGGGAGCTGTTTTTT.

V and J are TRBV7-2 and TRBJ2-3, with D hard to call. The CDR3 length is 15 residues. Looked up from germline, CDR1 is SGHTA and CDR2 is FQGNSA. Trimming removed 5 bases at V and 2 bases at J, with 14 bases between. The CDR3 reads CASSINHGTTDTQYF. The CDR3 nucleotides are TGTGCCAGCAGCATAAACCATGGCACCACAGATACGCAGTATTTT.

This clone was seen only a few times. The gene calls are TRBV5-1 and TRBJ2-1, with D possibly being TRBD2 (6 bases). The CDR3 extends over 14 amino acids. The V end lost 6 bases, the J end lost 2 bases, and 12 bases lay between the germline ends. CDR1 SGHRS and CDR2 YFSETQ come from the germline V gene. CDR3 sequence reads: CASTALATYNEQFF. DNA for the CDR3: TGCGCCAGCACGGCTCTAGCGACCTACAATGAGCAGTTCTTC.

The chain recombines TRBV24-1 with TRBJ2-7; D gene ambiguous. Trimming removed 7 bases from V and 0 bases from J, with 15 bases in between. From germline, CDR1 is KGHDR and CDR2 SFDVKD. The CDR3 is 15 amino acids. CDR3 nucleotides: TGTGCCACCAGCCCGACTCAAACCCACTCCTACGAGCAGTACTTC. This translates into CATSPTQTHSYEQYF.